Listed here are 26 T cell receptor beta chains from one sample, sequenced in a study of T cell responses to AZD1222 COVID-19 vaccine. Only in-frame clones appear in the TCRdb table, and some are missing; sequencing was by immunoSEQ multiplex PCR. The sample contains 120,000 or so clones, 80% to 90% of which appear only once. The sample here was peripheral blood, taken on day 0 of AZD1222 vaccination. The receptors here all came from an adult in good health.

The chain carries TRBV4-3 and TRBJ1-5; D is undetermined. The germline V and J ends were trimmed by 4 bases and 5 bases, with 15 bases remaining between them. The CDR3 is made up of 15 amino acids. CDR1 and CDR2 from the germline V gene are LGHNA and YSLEER. The CDR3 loop reads CASSPTRTHYQPQHF. The CDR3 DNA reads TGCGCCAGCAGCCCGACACGGACTCACTATCAGCCCCAGCATTTT.

The chain uses TRBV7-2 and TRBJ2-7, with D perhaps TRBD2 (6 bases). The V end was cut by 5 bases, the J end by 3 bases, with 14 bases between. The length of the CDR3 is 14 residues. The germline V gene encodes CDR1 SGHTA and CDR2 FQGNSA. CDR3 nucleotide sequence: TGTGCCAGCAGCCCCCGGGACTCTTTCTACGAGCAGTACTTC. Its protein product is CASSPRDSFYEQYF.

The gene calls are TRBV11-2 and TRBJ2-2; D may be TRBD1 or TRBD2 (5 bases each). V was cut by 5 bases and J by 2 bases, with 18 bases left in between. Per germline, CDR1 SGHAT and CDR2 FQNNGV. This CDR3 region has 17 residues. The CDR3 is CASSSPRDRPNTGELFF. The CDR3 DNA reads as TGTGCCAGCAGCAGCCCCCGGGACCGTCCCAACACCGGGGAGCTGTTTTTT.

The chain is built from TRBV6-5 and TRBJ2-1; 12 nucleotides line up with TRBD2. The J segment lost 7 bases and the V segment lost 4 bases, leaving 2 bases of the junction unmatched. Looked up from germline, CDR1 is MNHEY and CDR2 is SVGAGI. The CDR3 is 14 amino acids. CDR3 amino acids: CASSLTSGRNEQFF. CDR3 DNA sequence: TGTGCCAGCAGTTTGACTAGCGGGAGAAATGAGCAGTTCTTC.

The genes are TRBV7-9 and TRBJ1-3; TRBD1 might be the D (5 bases). The germline gives CDR1 SEHNR, CDR2 FQNEAQ (reference sequence). V was trimmed by 3 bases and J by 0 bases, leaving 9 bases between them. CDR3 length: 15 residues. CDR3 protein: CASSFQGYSGNTIYF. The CDR3 DNA reads as TGTGCCAGCAGCTTTCAGGGCTACTCTGGAAACACCATATATTTT.

This chain links TRBV10-2 with TRBJ2-1; 11 nucleotides match TRBD2. From germline, CDR1 is WSHSY and CDR2 SAAADI. The junction had 6 bases not matched to a gene; V was cut back by 6 bases and J by 5 bases. This CDR3 is built from 15 residues. The CDR3 region is CASRLAGGSHNEQFF. The CDR3 DNA reads as TGCGCCAGCAGGCTAGCGGGAGGTAGCCACAATGAGCAGTTCTTC.

The chain carries TRBV7-2 and TRBJ2-1, with 7 bases fitting TRBD2. Germline CDR1 SGHTA, CDR2 FQGNSA. J gave up 6 bases and V 5 bases, and 10 bases lay outside the gene matches. This CDR3 spans 15 amino acids. DNA of the CDR3: TGTGCCAGCAGCCCACGGGACTACGGGCCCAATGAGCAGTTCTTC. Protein sequence: CASSPRDYGPNEQFF. Combining the CDR3 with reference TRBV7-2 and TRBJ2-1 gives the whole variable domain GAGVSQSPSNKVTEKGKDVELRCDPISGHTALYWYRQSLGQGLEFLIYFQGNSAPDKSGLPSDRFSAERTGGSVSTLTIQRTQQEDSAVYLCASSPRDYGPNEQFFGPGTRLTVL.

The V gene is TRBV5-1, the J gene TRBJ2-3; D assignment may be TRBD1 or TRBD2 (6 bases each). CDR3 length: 15 residues. V was cut by 4 bases and J by 1 base, with 13 bases left in between. From germline, CDR1 is SGHRS and CDR2 YFSETQ. This CDR3 reads CASSEGGFGTDTQYF. CDR3 coding DNA: TGCGCCAGCAGCGAGGGGGGATTTGGCACAGATACGCAGTATTTT.

This clone was seen a single time. The V and J genes are TRBV7-9 and TRBJ1-2; weak D call: TRBD1 (5 bases). The germline CDR1 and CDR2 sequences are SEHNR and FQNEAQ (reference sequence). The CDR3 covers 15 residues. Trimming shortened V by 10 bases and J by 5 bases, and 23 bases separated the two germline ends. The CDR3 region is CATLNPRGERYGYTF. In nucleotides, the CDR3 is TGTGCCACCCTAAACCCCCGAGGGGAGAGGTATGGCTACACCTTC.

The chain couples TRBV2 to TRBJ2-7, with 7 bases identical to TRBD2. Trimming at V came to 3 bases and at J to 1 base, leaving 3 bases not matched to a gene. The CDR3 covers 14 residues. Germline V CDR1 and CDR2: SNHLY, FYNNEI. CDR3 in DNA: TGTGCCAGCAGTGATCGGGGGGAGTCCTACGAGCAGTACTTC. Its translation: CASSDRGESYEQYF. Full variable domain (rest looked up from reference TRBV2 and TRBJ2-7): EPEVTQTPSHQVTQMGQEVILRCVPISNHLYFYWYRQILGQKVEFLVSFYNNEISEKSEIFDDQFSVERPDGSNFTLKIRSTKLEDSAMYFCASSDRGESYEQYFGPGTRLTVT.

The chain links TRBV5-5 to TRBJ2-7; D unresolved. In germline, CDR1 is SGHKS, CDR2 YYEKEE (reference sequence). V lost 0 bases to trimming and J lost 3 bases, with 7 bases between them. The length of the CDR3 is 13 residues. The CDR3 DNA sequence: TGTGCCAGCAGCTTGGCCGGATTCTACGAGCAGTACTTC. Translated: CASSLAGFYEQYF.

The chain links TRBV6-4 to TRBJ1-1, with a weak D call TRBD1 (6 bases). Germline CDR1 and CDR2: MRHNA and SNTAGT. CDR3 length: 14 residues. V was pared by 0 bases and J by 10 bases, with 15 bases between. The CDR3 protein is CASSDSMGATGAFF. CDR3 coding DNA: TGTGCCAGCAGTGACTCGATGGGGGCCACGGGAGCTTTCTTT.

The chain uses TRBV4-3 and TRBJ1-4; unclear D gene. Trimming took off 0 bases at V and 8 bases at J, with 19 bases between the two ends. The germline V gene encodes CDR1 LGHNA and CDR2 YSLEER. The CDR3 loop spans 17 amino acids. CDR3 sequence: CASSQDLRVTGSEKLFF. The CDR3 region has the DNA TGCGCCAGCAGCCAAGATTTGCGGGTTACGGGAAGCGAAAAACTGTTTTTT.

V gene TRBV10-3 combines with J gene TRBJ2-5; 8 nucleotides match TRBD2. Germline lookup yields CDR1 ENHRY and CDR2 SYGVKD. The CDR3 sequence is 16 residues long. With 2 bases clipped from V and 5 bases from J, the junction kept 10 bases outside the gene matches. CDR3 sequence: CAISERLSGSGETQYF. As DNA, the CDR3 is TGTGCCATCAGTGAGAGGTTAAGCGGGAGTGGGGAGACCCAGTACTTC.

V gene TRBV2 combines with J gene TRBJ1-4; a weak D match, TRBD1 (5 bases). Germline CDR1 is SNHLY and CDR2 is FYNNEI. The CDR3 has 16 amino acids. Trimming took off 0 bases at V and 10 bases at J, with 18 bases between the two ends. The CDR3: CASSEALDQGWLKLFF. The CDR3, as DNA: TGTGCCAGCAGTGAAGCTCTGGACCAGGGATGGTTAAAACTGTTTTTT.

The rearrangement joins TRBV4-2 to TRBJ1-4; D gene unclear. CDR1 LGHNA and CDR2 YNFKEQ come from the germline V gene. V dropped 1 base and J dropped 4 bases, with 7 bases sitting between them. The CDR3 consists of 14 residues. The CDR3 region has the DNA TGTGCCAGCAGCCAAGTTGAGGATAATGAAAAACTGTTTTTT. As protein: CASSQVEDNEKLFF.

This sequence joins TRBV7-3 and TRBJ2-1; 9 bases match TRBD1. CDR1 is SGHTA and CDR2 is FQGTGA in the germline V gene. The ends lost 5 bases at V and 2 bases at J; junction bases unmatched: 4. This CDR3 is 15 amino acids long. CDR3 sequence: CASSLQGATYNEQFF. The CDR3 nucleotides are TGTGCCAGCAGCCTACAGGGGGCCACCTACAATGAGCAGTTCTTC.

V gene TRBV5-1 combines with J gene TRBJ1-5; TRBD1 matches at 7 bases. This CDR3 comprises 14 residues. In germline, CDR1 is SGHRS, CDR2 YFSETQ. V shed 0 bases and J 4 bases; nucleotides not matched to a gene: 1. The CDR3 spells CASSLEGQNQPQHF. The CDR3 DNA follows: TGCGCCAGCAGCTTGGAGGGACAGAATCAGCCCCAGCATTTT.

This chain connects TRBV5-1 to TRBJ2-1, with TRBD2 identical over 9 bases. The V segment lost 4 bases and the J segment 4 bases; nucleotides outside the gene matches: 9. The germline V gene encodes CDR1 SGHRS and CDR2 YFSETQ. The CDR3 contains 16 residues. This chain's CDR3 is CASSPMTSGPYNEQFF. CDR3 nucleotides: TGCGCCAGCAGCCCAATGACTAGCGGACCTTACAATGAGCAGTTCTTC. The variable domain in full, completed from reference TRBV5-1 and TRBJ2-1, reads KAGVTQTPRYLIKTRGQQVTLSCSPISGHRSVSWYQQTPGQGLQFLFEYFSETQRNKGNFPGRFSGRQFSNSRSEMNVSTLELGDSALYLCASSPMTSGPYNEQFFGPGTRLTVL.

About this clone: Different DNA sequences within this sample yield the same CDR3. This chain links TRBV3-1 (or the pseudogene TRBV3-2) with TRBJ2-7; 10 bases are shared with TRBD2. This CDR3 is built from 14 residues. CDR1 is LGHDT and CDR2 is YNNKEL in the germline V gene (reference sequence). Trimming took 1 base from V and 3 from J; bases not matched to a gene: 0. CDR3 in DNA: TGTGCCAGCAGCCAAGGACTAGCGGGCTACGAGCAGTACTTC. Protein: CASSQGLAGYEQYF.

V is TRBV19 and J is TRBJ2-2, with unresolved D. Germline CDR1 LNHDA, CDR2 SQIVND (reference sequence). The length of the CDR3 is 14 residues. Trimming left V 2 bases short and J 5 bases short, with 9 bases between. The DNA for the CDR3 is TGTGCCAGTAGTATAACGTGGAATACCGGGGAGCTGTTTTTT. Its translation is CASSITWNTGELFF. The full variable domain, rest sourced from reference TRBV19 and TRBJ2-2, is DGGITQSPKYLFRKEGQNVTLSCEQNLNHDAMYWYRQDPGQGLRLIYYSQIVNDFQKGDIAEGYSVSREKKESFPLTVTSAQKNPTAFYLCASSITWNTGELFFGEGSRLTVL.

The gene calls are TRBV7-6 and TRBJ2-7; D not certain. The CDR3 runs to 13 residues. Deletions cut 1 base from V and 6 bases from J, with 10 bases between. Germline lookup yields CDR1 SGHVS and CDR2 FNYEAQ. CDR3 in amino acids: CASSLEEGIEQYF. CDR3 nucleotide sequence: TGTGCCAGCAGCTTAGAGGAAGGGATCGAGCAGTACTTC.

The chain couples TRBV7-9 to TRBJ1-1, with unresolved D. CDR3 length equals 11 residues. Germline V gene sequence: CDR1 SEHNR, CDR2 FQNEAQ (reference sequence). Trimming removed 3 bases from V and 8 bases from J, with 7 bases in between. The CDR3 DNA sequence: TGTGCCAGCAGCTTGCAGACCGAAGCTTTCTTT. Amino acids: CASSLQTEAFF. The full variable domain, in which reference TRBV7-9 and TRBJ1-1 provide the parts outside the CDR3, is DTGVSQNPRHKITKRGQNVTFRCDPISEHNRLYWYRQTLGQGPEFLTYFQNEAQLEKSRLLSDRFSAERPKGSFSTLEIQRTEQGDSAMYLCASSLQTEAFFGQGTRLTVV.

In nucleotides, the CDR3 is TGTGCCAGCAGCTTATGGGTGAACACTGAAGCTTTCTTT. Amino acid sequence: CASSLWVNTEAFF. The rearrangement links TRBV5-8 to TRBJ1-1; D remains ambiguous. Trimming removed 2 bases from V and 0 bases from J, with 5 bases in between. The length of the CDR3 is 13 residues. From germline, CDR1 is SGHTS and CDR2 YDEGEE.

The gene calls are TRBV21-1 and TRBJ1-1. TRBV21-1 is a listed pseudogene. This CDR3 has 17 amino acids. The CDR3 region is CASSKALGELMNTEAFF. CDR3 DNA sequence: TGTGCCAGCAGCAAAGCGCTAGGGGAGCTCATGAACACTGAAGCTTTCTTT.

V is TRBV6-5 and J is TRBJ2-7; D not certain. The CDR3 totals 13 residues. Trimming removed 5 bases from V and 7 bases from J, with 15 bases in between. Germline CDR1 reads MNHEY; CDR2 reads SVGAGI. CDR3 loop: CASSPVSPSEQYF. The CDR3 nucleotides read TGTGCCAGCAGTCCGGTTTCCCCCAGTGAGCAGTACTTC.